The rows below give T cell receptor beta chains drawn from one sample of a study of cytomegalovirus exposure and HLA in healthy donors. Profiling relied on immunoSEQ multiplex PCR, and the TCRdb table lists in-frame clones only, not all of them. The ten top clones account for 2% to 2.5%, within a sample of approximately 120,000 clones. What was sequenced was PBMCs. Receptor source: a middle-aged man in good health and CMV-seronegative. The CDR3 runs from the conserved cysteine through the conserved F or W. D genes are given only for firm matches.

v_call,j_call,d_call,cdr3_aa,cdr3_nt
TRBV6-4,TRBJ2-2,TRBD1,CATGTGVTGELFF,TGTGCCACCGGGACAGGGGTCACCGGGGAGCTGTTTTTT
TRBV6-5,TRBJ2-7,TRBD2,CASRPSGRGYEQYF,TGTGCCAGCAGACCTAGCGGACGGGGATACGAGCAGTACTTC
TRBV7-9,TRBJ2-4,-,CASSLYSKNIQYF,TGTGCCAGCAGTCTGTACTCCAAAAACATTCAGTACTTC
TRBV27,TRBJ1-4,-,CASSPWGGYNEKLFF,TGTGCCAGCAGCCCGTGGGGGGGTTATAATGAAAAACTGTTTTTT
TRBV6-5,TRBJ2-5,TRBD2,CASSYSNSLLRREQYF,TGTGCCAGCAGTTACTCGAATTCGCTTCTACGGCGGGAGCAGTACTTC
TRBV5-6,TRBJ2-5,TRBD2,CASSLGLAGGETQYF,TGTGCCAGCAGCTTGGGGCTAGCGGGAGGAGAGACCCAGTACTTC
TRBV15,TRBJ2-7,TRBD1,CATSRDRASGQGGSKEQYF,TGTGCCACCAGCAGAGATCGGGCGTCGGGACAGGGGGGATCTAAAGAGCAGTACTTC
TRBV18,TRBJ2-6,TRBD1,CASSPKGAGGANVLTF,TGTGCCAGCTCACCAAAGGGGGCTGGGGGGGCCAACGTCCTGACTTTC
TRBV5-1,TRBJ1-2,TRBD1,CASSLRDRDGYTF,TGCGCCAGCAGCTTGCGGGACAGGGATGGCTACACCTTC
TRBV5-4,TRBJ1-6,-,CASSPQTPTGSPLHF,TGTGCCAGCAGCCCTCAGACCCCGACGGGTTCACCCCTCCACTTT
TRBV11-3,TRBJ2-7,-,CASSLGRERDEQYF,TGTGCCAGCAGCTTAGGTCGGGAACGGGACGAGCAGTACTTC
TRBV19,TRBJ2-1,-,CASNPAEGTYEQFF,TGTGCCAGTAACCCAGCGGAGGGGACCTATGAGCAGTTCTTC
TRBV5-6,TRBJ2-1,TRBD2,CASSFRSSGSEEQFF,TGTGCCAGCAGCTTTCGGTCTAGCGGGAGTGAGGAGCAGTTCTTC
TRBV28,TRBJ2-7,-,CASENSYEQYF,TGTGCCTCGGAGAATAGTTACGAGCAGTACTTC
TRBV6-5,TRBJ1-2,TRBD1,CASRDREDYGYTF,TGTGCCAGCAGGGACAGGGAAGACTATGGCTACACCTTC
TRBV5-4,TRBJ1-6,TRBD1,CASSLAGGQGASPLHF,TGTGCCAGCAGCTTGGCCGGGGGACAGGGGGCCTCACCCCTCCACTTT
TRBV28,TRBJ2-1,TRBD2,CASSRTSGTPEKWEQFF,TGTGCCAGCAGTAGGACTAGCGGGACCCCGGAGAAATGGGAGCAGTTCTTC
TRBV7-9,TRBJ2-3,-,CASSLDSATDTQYF,TGTGCCAGCAGCTTAGACTCTGCTACAGATACGCAGTATTTT
TRBV7-8,TRBJ1-1,-,CASSLNGDTEAFF,TGTGCCAGCAGCTTAAACGGGGACACTGAAGCTTTCTTT
TRBV27,TRBJ2-7,TRBD2,CASSSPSGTSGRPYEQYF,TGTGCCAGCAGTTCTCCCTCCGGGACTAGCGGGCGACCCTACGAGCAGTACTTC
TRBV7-8,TRBJ1-1,TRBD1,CASSSSGRGRFTEAFF,TGTGCCAGCAGCTCCTCCGGCAGGGGGCGTTTTACTGAAGCTTTCTTT
TRBV5-1,TRBJ1-1,-,CASSSRLLRGMNTEAFF,TGCGCCAGCAGCTCCAGGTTACTCCGGGGGATGAACACTGAAGCTTTCTTT
TRBV5-1,TRBJ2-3,-,CASSFYSSTDTQYF,TGCGCCAGCAGCTTCTACTCTAGCACAGATACGCAGTATTTT
TRBV7-2,TRBJ2-7,-,CASSLQGKSYEQYF,TGTGCCAGCAGCTTACAGGGAAAGTCCTACGAGCAGTACTTC
TRBV21-1,TRBJ2-7,-,CASSWRGVSFWEQYF,TGTGCCAGCAGCTGGAGGGGCGTCAGTTTTTGGGAGCAGTACTTC
TRBV15,TRBJ1-3,-,CATSRDATDSSGNTIYF,TGTGCCACCAGCAGAGACGCCACTGACAGCTCTGGAAACACCATATATTTT
TRBV13,TRBJ2-2,-,CAGKQGNTGELFF,TGTGCCGGAAAACAGGGGAACACCGGGGAGCTGTTTTTT
TRBV19,TRBJ2-5,-,CASRSAGGGETQYF,TGTGCCAGTCGGTCGGCAGGGGGAGGTGAGACCCAGTACTTC
TRBV19,TRBJ1-5,TRBD1,CASRRQGDQPQHF,TGTGCCAGTAGGCGACAGGGGGATCAGCCCCAGCATTTT
TRBV1,TRBJ1-2,-,CTSSQADSGLPNYGYTF,TGCACCAGCAGCCAAGCCGATTCAGGGCTTCCTAACTATGGCTACACCTTC
TRBV19,TRBJ2-1,-,CASSATDNEQFF,TGTGCCAGTAGTGCTACCGACAATGAGCAGTTCTTC
TRBV27,TRBJ2-7,TRBD2,CASRRPGGGNEQYF,TGTGCCAGCAGGCGGCCTGGGGGGGGGAACGAGCAGTACTTC
TRBV10-2,TRBJ1-4,TRBD1,CASSEGQGGANEKLFF,TGCGCCAGCAGTGAGGGACAGGGTGGTGCTAATGAAAAACTGTTTTTT
TRBV19,TRBJ2-7,-,CASSIKISYEQYF,TGTGCCAGTAGTATCAAAATCTCCTACGAGCAGTACTTC
TRBV6-1,TRBJ2-2,-,CASPGLLNTGELFF,TGTGCCAGCCCGGGACTTTTGAACACCGGGGAGCTGTTTTTT